This T cell receptor beta chain was observed in a study of T cells in Graves' hyperthyroidism and ophthalmopathy. Researchers amplified the TCR beta CDR3 regions from RNA transcripts. Initially, a first-round RT-PCR of the TCR CDR3 employed the HTBI primer set. TCRdb ran MiXCR on the multiplex PCR reads and lists one entry per CDR3 protein. This repertoire shows more than 650,000 distinct CDR3 sequences, 12% to 15% found once; its top ten account for around 9.6%. V lost 6 bases to trimming and J lost 2 bases, with 20 bases between them. CDR3 length: 16 residues. CDR1 and CDR2 from the germline V gene are SNHLY and FYNNEI. On this clonotype itself: Its antigen is unidentified.

On the basis of clinical symptoms, serum thyroxine and TRAb, thyroid ultrasound and orbital computed tomography, diagnoses were made. Overall study findings and caveats: Blood also carried most thyroid clonotypes expanded above 0.001.

This receptor was identified in a woman under 30 with Graves' hyperthyroidism. The genes are TRBV2 and TRBJ2-7; D is unresolved. The sequenced material came from blood. The CDR3 loop reads CASRSNHAPAAYEQYF. For the CDR3, the DNA is TGTGCCAGCAGATCTAATCATGCCCCGGCAGCCTACGAGCAGTACTTC.